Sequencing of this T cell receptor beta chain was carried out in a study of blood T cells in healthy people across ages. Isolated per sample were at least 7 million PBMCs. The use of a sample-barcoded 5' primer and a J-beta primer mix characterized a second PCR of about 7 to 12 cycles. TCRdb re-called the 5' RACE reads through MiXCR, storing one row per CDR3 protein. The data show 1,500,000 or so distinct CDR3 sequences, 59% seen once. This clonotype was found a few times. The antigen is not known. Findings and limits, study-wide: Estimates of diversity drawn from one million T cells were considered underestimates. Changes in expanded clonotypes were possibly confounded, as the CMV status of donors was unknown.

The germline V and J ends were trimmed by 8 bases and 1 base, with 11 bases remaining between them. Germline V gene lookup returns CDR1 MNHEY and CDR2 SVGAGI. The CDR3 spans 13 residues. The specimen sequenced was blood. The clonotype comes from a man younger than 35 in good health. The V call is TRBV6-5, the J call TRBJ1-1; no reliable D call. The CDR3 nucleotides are TGTGCCAGCTCTAGGTCCCAGAACACTGAAGCTTTCTTT. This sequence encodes CASSRSQNTEAFF.